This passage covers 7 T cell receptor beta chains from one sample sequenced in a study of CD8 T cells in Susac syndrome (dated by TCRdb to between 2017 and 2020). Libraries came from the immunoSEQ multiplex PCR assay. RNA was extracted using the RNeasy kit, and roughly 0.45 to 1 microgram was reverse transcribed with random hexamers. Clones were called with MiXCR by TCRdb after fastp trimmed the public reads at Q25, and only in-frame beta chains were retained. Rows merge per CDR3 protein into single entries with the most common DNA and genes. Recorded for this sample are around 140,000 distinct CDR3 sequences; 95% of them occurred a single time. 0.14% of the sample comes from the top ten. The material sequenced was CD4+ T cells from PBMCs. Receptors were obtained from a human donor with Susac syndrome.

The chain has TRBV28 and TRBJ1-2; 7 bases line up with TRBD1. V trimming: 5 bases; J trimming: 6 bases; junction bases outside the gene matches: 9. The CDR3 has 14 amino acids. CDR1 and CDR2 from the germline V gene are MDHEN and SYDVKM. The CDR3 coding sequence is TGTGCCAGCAGTGTATCGACAGGGTTTCATGGCTACACCTTC. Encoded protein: CASSVSTGFHGYTF.

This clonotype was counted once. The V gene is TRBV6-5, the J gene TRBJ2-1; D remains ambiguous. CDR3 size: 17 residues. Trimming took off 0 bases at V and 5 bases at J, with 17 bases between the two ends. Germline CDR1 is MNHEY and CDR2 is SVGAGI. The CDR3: CASSYSIAQEENNEQFF. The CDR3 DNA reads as TGTGCCAGCAGTTACTCGATCGCCCAAGAGGAGAACAATGAGCAGTTCTTC.

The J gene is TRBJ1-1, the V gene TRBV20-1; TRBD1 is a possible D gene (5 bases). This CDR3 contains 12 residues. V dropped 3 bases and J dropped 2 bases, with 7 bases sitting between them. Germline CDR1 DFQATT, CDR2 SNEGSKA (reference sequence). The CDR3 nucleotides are TGCAGTGCTAGTAGGGGCAACACTGAAGCTTTCTTT. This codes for CSASRGNTEAFF.

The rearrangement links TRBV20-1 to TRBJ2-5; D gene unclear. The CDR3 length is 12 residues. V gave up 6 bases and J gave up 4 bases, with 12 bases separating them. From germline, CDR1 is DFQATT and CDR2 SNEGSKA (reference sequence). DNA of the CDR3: TGCAGTGCCCCGAGCGCCCCAGAGACCCAGTACTTC. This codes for CSAPSAPETQYF.

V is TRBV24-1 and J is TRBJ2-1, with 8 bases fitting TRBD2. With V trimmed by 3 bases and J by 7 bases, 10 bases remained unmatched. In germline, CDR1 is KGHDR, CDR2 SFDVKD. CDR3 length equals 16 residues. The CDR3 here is CATSDRTSFYDNEQFF. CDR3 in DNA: TGTGCCACCAGTGATAGGACTAGCTTTTACGATAATGAGCAGTTCTTC.

The CDR3 DNA is TGTGCCAGCAGCAACCCTAGGGTAGCCCTTTGGCCTGAGCAGTTCTTC. Translation gives CASSNPRVALWPEQFF. J is TRBJ2-1 and V is TRBV12-3 or TRBV12-4; no firm D call. V gave up 6 bases and J gave up 9 bases, with 24 bases separating them. The CDR3 covers 16 residues.

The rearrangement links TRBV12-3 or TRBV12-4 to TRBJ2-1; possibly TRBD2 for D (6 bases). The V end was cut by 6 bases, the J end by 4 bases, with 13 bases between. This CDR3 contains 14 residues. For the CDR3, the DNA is TGTGCCAGCAGGTCCAACGGGGGTTACAATGAGCAGTTCTTC. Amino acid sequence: CASRSNGGYNEQFF.